These 4 T cell receptor beta chains originate from one sample sequenced in a study of prognosis after radiotherapy for stage I lung cancer. It was by two-round multiplex PCR that TCR beta CDR3 was amplified from genomic DNA. Round one of PCR was performed, and it used primers specific to each TRBV and TRBJ gene. One entry per CDR3 protein, called by TCRdb with MiXCR from the multiplex PCR reads. The table has around 19,000 distinct CDR3 sequences, approximately 46% seen once. This material consisted of PBMCs, taken before or after stereotactic body radiation therapy (not recorded which). Source of these receptors: a donor over 45 with non-small cell lung cancer.

Note on this clonotype: With a far larger clone one base away, a read error is the likely cause. The gene calls are TRBV7-2 and TRBJ2-1; unclear D gene. The CDR3 extends over 14 amino acids. Germline CDR1 reads SGHTA; CDR2 reads FQGNSA. CDR3 bases: TGTGCCAGCAGCTCCCTTTTAAGCCAGAATGAGCAGTTATTC. Protein: CASSSLLSQNEQLF. Looking up the rest from reference TRBV7-2 and TRBJ2-1 gives the full variable domain: GAGVSQSPSNKVTEKGKDVELRCDPISGHTALYWYRQSLGQGLEFLIYFQGNSAPDKSGLPSDRFSAERTGGSVSTLTIQRTQQEDSAVYLCASSSLLSQNEQLFGPGTRLTVL.

At least ten counts were recorded for this clonotype. V usage is TRBV5-6 and J usage is TRBJ2-3, with 11 bases matching TRBD2. The junction had 13 bases not matched to a gene; V was cut back by 6 bases and J by 1 base. Germline V gene lookup returns CDR1 SGHDT and CDR2 YYEEEE. There are 18 residues in the CDR3. CDR3 protein: CASTELAGVAWGTDTQYF. As DNA, the CDR3 is TGTGCCAGCACCGAACTAGCGGGAGTGGCATGGGGCACAGATACGCAGTATTTT.

This clonotype was found many times. This sequence joins TRBV3-1 and TRBJ1-6; D is uncertain. The CDR3 has 15 residues. V lost 3 bases and J 7 bases, leaving 13 bases between the germline ends. Germline CDR1 LGHDT, CDR2 YNNKEL (reference sequence). The CDR3 DNA is TGTGCCAGCAGCCAGGGCAGGTCAACAAATTCACCCCTCCACTTT. This gives the protein CASSQGRSTNSPLHF.

In this sample, this clonotype turned up many times. This rearrangement joins TRBV15 to TRBJ2-6; D ambiguous. This CDR3 region has 17 residues. Germline V CDR1 and CDR2: LNHNV, YYDKDF (reference sequence). V lost 0 bases and J 0 bases, leaving 9 bases between the germline ends. CDR3 nucleotides: TGTGCCACCAGCAGAGATCAAGAACCCTCTGGGGCCAACGTCCTGACTTTC. It yields the protein CATSRDQEPSGANVLTF. The full variable domain, its missing parts supplied by reference TRBV15 and TRBJ2-6, is DAMVIQNPRYQVTQFGKPVTLSCSQTLNHNVMYWYQQKSSQAPKLLFHYYDKDFNNEADTPDNFQSRRPNTSFCFLDIRSPGLGDTAMYLCATSRDQEPSGANVLTFGAGSRLTVL.